Following are 11 T cell receptor beta chains from one sample sequenced in a study of T cells in Graves' hyperthyroidism and ophthalmopathy. The investigators amplified TCR beta CDR3 regions from RNA transcripts. During a first-round RT-PCR of the TCR CDR3, the HTBI primer set was used. A single record per CDR3 protein comes from TCRdb applying MiXCR to the multiplex PCR reads. The sample includes around 260,000 distinct CDR3 sequences, 20% to 25% of them seen just once. The sample comprised blood. Receptors originate from a man aged 40-55 years with Graves' hyperthyroidism that later progressed to Graves' ophthalmopathy.

This clonotype was detected ten times or more. CDR3 in DNA: TGCAGTGCTAGAGGGACTAGCGGGAGATCGTCTTACGAGCAGTACTTC. Amino acid sequence: CSARGTSGRSSYEQYF. The chain uses TRBV20-1 and TRBJ2-7; 13 nucleotides match TRBD2. CDR1 is DFQATT, CDR2 SNEGSKA, per germline (reference sequence). CDR3 length: 16 amino acids. Losses at the gene ends were 1 base for V and 4 bases for J; bases not matched to a gene: 7.

This clonotype was found a few times. The genes are TRBV6-1 and TRBJ2-7; 12 nucleotides line up with TRBD2. Germline V gene lookup returns CDR1 MNHNS and CDR2 SASEGT. Trimming removed 4 bases from V and 0 bases from J; junction bases left unmatched: 4. The CDR3 loop spans 16 amino acids. CDR3 in DNA: TGTGCCAGCAGTGGGGGACTAGCGGGCCTCTCCTACGAGCAGTACTTC. It is translated as CASSGGLAGLSYEQYF.

V usage is TRBV6-2 or TRBV6-3 and J usage is TRBJ1-2; D not certain. Germline V lookup: CDR1 MNHEY, CDR2 SVGEGT. CDR3 length: 11 amino acids. V gave up 6 bases and J gave up 7 bases, with 9 bases separating them. Here the CDR3 DNA reads TGTGCCAGCAGCTGGGCGTCTGGCTACACCTTC. This translates into CASSWASGYTF.

The CDR3 loop reads CATGTGSNTEAFF. CDR3 in DNA: TGTGCCACCGGGACAGGATCCAACACTGAAGCTTTCTTT. The chain recombines TRBV12-3 or TRBV12-4 with TRBJ1-1; 8 bases map to TRBD1. The junction had 6 bases not matched to a gene; V was cut back by 10 bases and J by 2 bases. The CDR3 totals 13 residues.

In this sample, this clonotype turned up many times. A much larger clonotype is one base distant, so this may be a read error. The J gene is TRBJ2-5, the V gene TRBV6-1, with D unresolved. This CDR3 is built from 11 residues. Germline assignment: CDR1 MNHNS and CDR2 SASEGT. CDR3 protein: CGTSLQETQYF. The CDR3 DNA sequence: TGTGGCACCAGCCTGCAAGAGACCCAGTACTTC.

Many counts were recorded for this clonotype. The chain is built from TRBV20-1 and TRBJ2-7; D is unclear. Trimming removed 2 bases from V and 7 bases from J, with 9 bases in between. The CDR3 totals 11 residues. Per the germline V gene, CDR1 is DFQATT and CDR2 is SNEGSKA (reference sequence). CDR3 in DNA: TGCAGTGCTAGAAATCTCAGGGAGCAGTACTTC. Translating gives CSARNLREQYF.

In this sample, this clonotype turned up many times. The chain has TRBV5-1 and TRBJ1-6, with 7 bases fitting TRBD1. The CDR3 is 15 residues long. Germline V lookup: CDR1 SGHRS, CDR2 YFSETQ. Trimming took 4 bases from V and 15 from J; bases not matched to a gene: 16. Here the CDR3 DNA reads TGCGCCAGCAGCCGGAACGTAGACAGGGAAGCTGTCCTCCACTTT. This translates into CASSRNVDREAVLHF.

This sequence joins TRBV24-1 and TRBJ2-7, with D perhaps TRBD1 (5 bases). The germline gives CDR1 KGHDR, CDR2 SFDVKD. Deletions cut 0 bases from V and 4 bases from J, with 6 bases between. The CDR3 consists of 13 residues. This CDR3 reads CATSDLDRYEQYF. The CDR3 DNA reads as TGTGCCACCAGTGATTTGGACAGATACGAGCAGTACTTC.

This chain links TRBV12-3 or TRBV12-4 with TRBJ1-5, with a weak D call TRBD1 (5 bases). The CDR3 sequence is 14 residues long. V was pared by 7 bases and J by 2 bases, with 12 bases between. CDR3 loop: CASTRGGGNQPQHF. CDR3 in DNA: TGTGCCAGCACCCGGGGAGGGGGCAATCAGCCCCAGCATTTT.

This clonotype was seen at least ten times. Here the CDR3 DNA reads TGTGCCAGCAGTCGTCGACTGCAAGAGACCCAGTACTTC. The encoded protein is CASSRRLQETQYF. V usage is TRBV6-5 and J usage is TRBJ2-5; no definite D call. The germline V gene encodes CDR1 MNHEY and CDR2 SVGAGI. This CDR3 is built from 13 residues. V was cut by 5 bases and J by 2 bases, with 9 bases left in between.

This clonotype was seen more than once but under ten times. At one end, the junction sequence differs from germline, possibly due to a read error. The chain joins TRBV6-5 to TRBJ1-1; D is uncertain. Germline assignment: CDR1 MNHEY and CDR2 SVGAGI. This CDR3 has 15 amino acids. The CDR3 loop is CASRYYPERNTEAFF. CDR3 nucleotide sequence: TGTGCCAGCAGATACTACCCAGAGAGAAACACTGAAGCTTTCTTT.